The 11 T cell receptor beta chains below come from one sample, sequenced in a study of blood T cell repertoires in COVID-19. The data were produced by immunoSEQ multiplex PCR, yet TCRdb's version contains in-frame clones alone and is incomplete. In the table there are approximately 200,000 clones, about 90% of which are singletons. The specimen sequenced was peripheral blood. The origin of the receptors is a woman aged 45-65 years with acute or convalescent COVID-19.

This chain uses TRBV7-8 with TRBJ1-4; TRBD1 might be the D (5 bases). CDR3 length: 15 amino acids. Trimming took off 2 bases at V and 7 bases at J, with 14 bases between the two ends. Germline V lookup: CDR1 SGHVS, CDR2 FQNEAQ. The CDR3 sequence is CASSLYGGTGEKLFF. The CDR3 DNA follows: TGTGCCAGCAGCTTATACGGGGGAACGGGTGAAAAACTGTTTTTT. The full variable domain, in which reference TRBV7-8 and TRBJ1-4 provide the parts outside the CDR3, is GAGVSQSPRYKVAKRGQDVALRCDPISGHVSLFWYQQALGQGPEFLTYFQNEAQLDKSGLPSDRFFAERPEGSVSTLKIQRTQQEDSAVYLCASSLYGGTGEKLFFGSGTQLSVL.

The chain combines TRBV10-1 with TRBJ2-7; TRBD1 matches 10 bases. The J segment lost 0 bases and the V segment lost 4 bases, leaving 3 bases of the junction unmatched. The CDR3 is 15 amino acids. Germline V gene data show CDR1 as WNHNN and CDR2 as SYGVQD (reference sequence). CDR3 DNA sequence: TGCGCCAGCAGTGGACAGGGGGCGAGCTCCTACGAGCAGTACTTC. Translating it yields CASSGQGASSYEQYF.

This sequence joins TRBV7-2 and TRBJ1-1, with D maybe TRBD1 (5 bases). V was pared by 3 bases and J by 3 bases, with 11 bases between. Germline-derived CDR1 and CDR2 are SGHTA and FQGNSA. CDR3 length: 14 residues. CDR3 nucleotides: TGTGCCAGCAGCTTTGCAGGGCTGGACACTGAAGCTTTCTTT. Translation: CASSFAGLDTEAFF.

The chain carries TRBV19 and TRBJ1-5, with D perhaps TRBD1 (5 bases). Germline V lookup: CDR1 LNHDA, CDR2 SQIVND (reference sequence). CDR3 size: 15 residues. V dropped 6 bases and J dropped 11 bases, with 23 bases sitting between them. CDR3 coding DNA: TGTGCCAGTAGAAGGCAGACCTGGGGGGGAATGACCCAGCATTTT. Residues: CASRRQTWGGMTQHF.

The chain links TRBV2 to TRBJ2-7, with D possibly being TRBD2 (6 bases). Looked up from germline, CDR1 is SNHLY and CDR2 is FYNNEI. This CDR3 is 12 amino acids long. Trimming pared 8 bases from V and 0 bases from J, leaving 8 bases between. CDR3 DNA sequence: TGTGCCAGCGGGGGGAACTCCTACGAGCAGTACTTC. This sequence encodes CASGGNSYEQYF.

The CDR3 protein is CASSVEGFGQSAYEQYF. The CDR3 coding sequence is TGTGCCAGCAGTGTCGAGGGTTTCGGACAGAGCGCCTACGAGCAGTACTTC. The chain is built from TRBV6-1 and TRBJ2-7; possibly TRBD1 for D (6 bases). Trimming removed 4 bases from V and 2 bases from J, with 21 bases in between. CDR1 is MNHNS and CDR2 is SASEGT in the germline V gene. The CDR3 contains 17 residues.

V is TRBV10-3 and J is TRBJ1-1; maybe TRBD1 (5 bases). Germline V gene data show CDR1 as ENHRY and CDR2 as SYGVKD. V lost 4 bases and J 1 base, leaving 10 bases between the germline ends. The CDR3 has 14 amino acids. The CDR3 coding sequence is TGTGCCATCAGTGCGGGGGGTTCGAACACTGAAGCTTTCTTT. It translates to CAISAGGSNTEAFF.

Here the CDR3 reads CASSGLRTEAFF. The CDR3 DNA sequence: TGTGCCAGCAGCGGACTTAGAACTGAAGCTTTCTTT. The rearrangement joins TRBV3-1 (or the pseudogene TRBV3-2) to TRBJ1-1, with no clear D. V dropped 5 bases and J dropped 5 bases, with 9 bases sitting between them. Germline-derived CDR1 and CDR2 are LGHDT and YNNKEL (reference sequence). This CDR3 spans 12 amino acids.

The chain carries TRBV5-1 and TRBJ1-2; D unclear. The germline V gene encodes CDR1 SGHRS and CDR2 YFSETQ. The CDR3 is 13 amino acids. V lost 0 bases and J lost 8, with 11 bases in between. CDR3 amino acids: CASSLDSLLGYTF. CDR3 in DNA: TGCGCCAGCAGCTTGGACAGCCTCTTAGGCTACACCTTC.

V is TRBV7-9 and J is TRBJ1-6; no clear D. This CDR3 is 15 amino acids long. Trimming pared 6 bases from V and 0 bases from J, leaving 9 bases between. Germline CDR1 and CDR2: SEHNR and FQNEAQ (reference sequence). In DNA form, the CDR3 reads TGTGCCAGCAGTGGTCCGAGCTCCTATAATTCACCCCTCCACTTT. Protein sequence: CASSGPSSYNSPLHF. Combining the CDR3 with reference TRBV7-9 and TRBJ1-6 gives the whole variable domain DTGVSQNPRHKITKRGQNVTFRCDPISEHNRLYWYRQTLGQGPEFLTYFQNEAQLEKSRLLSDRFSAERPKGSFSTLEIQRTEQGDSAMYLCASSGPSSYNSPLHFGNGTRLTVT.

J is TRBJ2-2 and V is TRBV7-9, with D perhaps TRBD2 (6 bases). The germline V gene encodes CDR1 SEHNR and CDR2 FQNEAQ (reference sequence). V was shortened by 3 bases and J by 5 bases, with 10 bases between the two germline ends. This CDR3 spans 14 amino acids. This CDR3 is CASSFPSATGELFF. The CDR3, as DNA: TGTGCCAGCAGCTTCCCTAGCGCAACCGGGGAGCTGTTTTTT.